The sequence of this T cell receptor beta chain was determined in a study of blood T cell repertoires in COVID-19. Across the study: Italy, Spain and the United States were the sources of the convalescent and acute COVID-19 samples. From T cells, B-cell-depleted T cells, or PBMCs came the material, which was cDNA or gDNA.

The assay was immunoSEQ multiplex PCR, and TCRdb's table has in-frame clones only and misses some. The sample has under 250,000 clones, 83% seen once. The V segment lost 3 bases and the J segment 7 bases; nucleotides outside the gene matches: 14. The CDR3 is 17 amino acids. The germline V gene has CDR1 SQVTM and CDR2 ANQGSEA. The chain is built from TRBV29-1 and TRBJ2-1; 11 bases are shared with TRBD2. This TCR was sampled from a woman in her thirties or forties with active or convalescent COVID-19. Sequencing used peripheral blood. As DNA, the CDR3 is TGCAGCGTTGAGGTGAATCAACCTAGCGGGAGGTCGAATGAGCAGTTCTTC. Its protein product is CSVEVNQPSGRSNEQFF.